These 10 T cell receptor beta chains share one sample of origin, sequenced in a study of blood T cell repertoires in COVID-19. Clones were read by immunoSEQ multiplex PCR, and TCRdb kept only the in-frame ones, dropping some. Here the sample spans over 150,000 clones, around 83% being singletons. Sequenced material: peripheral blood. The source is a woman between 55 and 75 years old with COVID-19, enrolled during active disease.

J is TRBJ2-2 and V is TRBV7-9, with D perhaps TRBD1 (5 bases). There are 16 residues in the CDR3. The V end was cut by 5 bases, the J end by 0 bases, with 13 bases between. CDR1 is SEHNR, CDR2 FQNEAQ, per germline (reference sequence). CDR3 bases: TGTGCCAGCAGCCCCGACAGCCTAACGAACACCGGGGAGCTGTTTTTT. This encodes CASSPDSLTNTGELFF.

CDR3 residues: CASSPRVFSNTGELFF. CDR3 in DNA: TGTGCCAGCAGCCCCCGGGTCTTCTCGAACACCGGGGAGCTGTTTTTT. The chain is built from TRBV5-6 and TRBJ2-2; no clear D. Trimming removed 4 bases at V and 0 bases at J, with 13 bases between. Germline V lookup: CDR1 SGHDT, CDR2 YYEEEE. This CDR3 is 16 amino acids long.

This clone was found once. This chain connects TRBV11-2 to TRBJ1-6; D perhaps matches TRBD1 (5 bases). The germline V and J ends were trimmed by 3 bases and 9 bases, with 15 bases remaining between them. CDR1 and CDR2 (germline): SGHAT, FQNNGV. The CDR3 is made up of 15 amino acids. The CDR3 DNA follows: TGTGCCAGCAGCTTCGGGGGTTCTATAGGTTCACCCCTCCACTTT. Translation gives CASSFGGSIGSPLHF.

J is TRBJ2-2 and V is TRBV7-9; D is possibly TRBD1 (7 bases). The CDR3 sequence is 16 residues long. CDR1 and CDR2 from the germline V gene are SEHNR and FQNEAQ (reference sequence). V lost 3 bases, J lost 3 bases, and 14 bases lay in between. CDR3 DNA: TGTGCCAGCAGCTTCCCAGGGGGGTTCCACACCGGGGAGCTGTTTTTT. Protein: CASSFPGGFHTGELFF. Drawing the rest from reference TRBV7-9 and TRBJ2-2, the complete variable domain is DTGVSQNPRHKITKRGQNVTFRCDPISEHNRLYWYRQTLGQGPEFLTYFQNEAQLEKSRLLSDRFSAERPKGSFSTLEIQRTEQGDSAMYLCASSFPGGFHTGELFFGEGSRLTVL.

The rearrangement links TRBV2 to TRBJ1-6; 8 positions agree with TRBD1. The CDR3 loop spans 14 amino acids. Unmatched junction bases numbered 7, after V lost 2 bases and J lost 13 bases. Germline values: CDR1 SNHLY, CDR2 FYNNEI. CDR3: CASSESRTGSPLHF. The CDR3 DNA follows: TGTGCCAGCAGTGAAAGCCGGACAGGGTCCCCCCTCCACTTT.

The V gene is TRBV5-4, the J gene TRBJ2-5, with a tentative D call TRBD1 (6 bases). Trimming removed 4 bases at V and 3 bases at J, with 10 bases between. Germline-derived CDR1 and CDR2 are SGHNT and YYREEE (reference sequence). CDR3 length: 13 amino acids. In DNA form, the CDR3 reads TGTGCCAGCAGCCGGGGACAAGAAGAGACCCAGTACTTC. It encodes CASSRGQEETQYF.

V and J are TRBV7-3 and TRBJ2-1, with 8 bases lining up with TRBD2. Germline CDR1 and CDR2: SGHTA and FQGTGA. The CDR3 runs to 15 residues. V shed 4 bases and J 0 bases; nucleotides not matched to a gene: 2. CDR3 in amino acids: CASSYGTSSYNEQFF. CDR3 sequence (DNA): TGTGCCAGCAGCTACGGGACTAGCTCCTACAATGAGCAGTTCTTC.

The chain has TRBV6-6 and TRBJ2-4; the D gene is possibly TRBD2 (7 bases). Trimming removed 5 bases at V and 8 bases at J, with 13 bases between. The CDR3 is made up of 13 amino acids. CDR1 and CDR2 from the germline V gene are MNHNY and SVGAGI (reference sequence). The CDR3 nucleotides are TGTGCCAGCAGTAGAGGGGGGGCTGACATTCAGTACTTC. Amino acid sequence: CASSRGGADIQYF.

The chain uses TRBV9 and TRBJ1-3; no clear D. Trimming pared 0 bases from V and 6 bases from J, leaving 13 bases between. The germline gives CDR1 SGDLS, CDR2 YYNGEE. This CDR3 comprises 15 residues. The CDR3 DNA is TGTGCCAGCAGCGTAGCAGACACGATCGCAAACACCATATATTTT. Its translation: CASSVADTIANTIYF. Full variable domain (rest looked up from reference TRBV9 and TRBJ1-3): DSGVTQTPKHLITATGQRVTLRCSPRSGDLSVYWYQQSLDQGLQFLIQYYNGEERAKGNILERFSAQQFPDLHSELNLSSLELGDSALYFCASSVADTIANTIYFGEGSWLTVV.

This sequence joins TRBV7-2 and TRBJ1-6, with D hard to call. This CDR3 is 13 amino acids long. The V and J ends lost 2 bases and 7 bases respectively, with 6 bases between them. Germline values: CDR1 SGHTA, CDR2 FQGNSA. In nucleotides, the CDR3 is TGTGCCAGCAGCTTATATGCGAATTCACCCCTCCACTTT. It translates to CASSLYANSPLHF.